One and the same sample provided the 25 T cell receptor beta chains below, sequenced in a study of blood T cell repertoires in COVID-19. Clones were read by immunoSEQ multiplex PCR, and TCRdb kept only the in-frame ones, dropping some. The sample includes fewer than 200,000 clones, around 90% of them seen just once. Material for sequencing was peripheral blood. These receptors were obtained from a middle-aged man with active or convalescent COVID-19.

The CDR3 protein is CASSLEGALEEKLFF. The CDR3 region has the DNA TGTGCCAGCAGCTTAGAAGGGGCATTAGAGGAAAAACTGTTTTTT. The V gene is TRBV7-8, the J gene TRBJ1-4, with D maybe TRBD1 (5 bases). CDR3 length equals 15 residues. The V and J ends lost 1 base and 8 bases respectively, with 14 bases between them. The germline V gene has CDR1 SGHVS and CDR2 FQNEAQ.

The chain links TRBV5-1 to TRBJ1-4; 12 bases are a match to TRBD1. Germline CDR1 reads SGHRS; CDR2 reads YFSETQ. This CDR3 is 15 amino acids long. V dropped 4 bases and J dropped 8; count of bases not matched to a gene: 6. CDR3 residues: CASSPGQGAGEKLFF. CDR3 nucleotides: TGCGCCAGCAGCCCGGGACAGGGGGCCGGAGAAAAACTGTTTTTT.

The V gene is TRBV5-1, the J gene TRBJ2-1; TRBD2 might be the D (5 bases). Germline-derived CDR1 and CDR2 are SGHRS and YFSETQ. V was trimmed by 5 bases and J by 6 bases, leaving 18 bases between them. This CDR3 region has 15 residues. In DNA, the CDR3 is TGCGCCAGCAGTGGTAGGGTTGAGGGTCCCAATGAGCAGTTCTTC. Translated: CASSGRVEGPNEQFF.

The V call is TRBV14, the J call TRBJ1-5; TRBD1 agrees at 7 bases. From germline, CDR1 is SGHDN and CDR2 FVKESK. The V segment lost 0 bases and the J segment 5 bases; nucleotides outside the gene matches: 16. The CDR3 is made up of 19 amino acids. This chain's CDR3 is CASSQEEGQNVGGYQPQHF. The CDR3 DNA sequence: TGTGCCAGCAGCCAAGAAGAGGGACAGAATGTTGGGGGTTATCAGCCCCAGCATTTT.

This rearrangement joins TRBV7-9 to TRBJ2-7; TRBD2 is a possible D gene (6 bases). Germline assignment: CDR1 SEHNR and CDR2 FQNEAQ (reference sequence). Trimming cost V 5 bases and J 2 bases, with 7 bases left between them. The CDR3 runs 12 residues. As DNA, the CDR3 is TGTGCCAGCAGCGCGGGAACCTACGAGCAGTACTTC. Translated, it gives CASSAGTYEQYF.

The gene calls are TRBV4-3 and TRBJ2-3, with 13 nucleotides matching TRBD2. Losses at the gene ends were 5 bases for V and 6 bases for J; bases not matched to a gene: 11. CDR1 LGHNA and CDR2 YSLEER come from the germline V gene. The CDR3 totals 17 residues. CDR3 protein: CASSNTPLAGGPDTQYF. In nucleotides, the CDR3 is TGCGCCAGCAGCAATACCCCACTAGCGGGGGGGCCGGATACGCAGTATTTT.

In this sample, this clone turned up once. The chain employs TRBV6-5 and TRBJ1-2, with D hard to call. There are 12 residues in the CDR3. From germline, CDR1 is MNHEY and CDR2 SVGAGI. V was clipped by 5 bases and J by 6 bases, with 10 bases between them. For the CDR3, the DNA is TGTGCCAGCAGTCCAGGATCCCATGGCTACACCTTC. It yields the protein CASSPGSHGYTF.

This clone has just one count. The V and J genes are TRBV28 and TRBJ1-5, with D uncertain. Germline CDR1 is MDHEN and CDR2 is SYDVKM. V shed 4 bases and J shed 0 bases, with 10 bases lying between them. CDR3 length: 15 amino acids. As DNA, the CDR3 is TGTGCCAGCAGTTACCAATACAATAGCAATCAGCCCCAGCATTTT. This gives the protein CASSYQYNSNQPQHF.

This chain uses TRBV7-9 with TRBJ1-4, with D perhaps matching TRBD1 (5 bases). In germline, CDR1 is SEHNR, CDR2 FQNEAQ (reference sequence). V lost 5 bases and J lost 8, with 15 bases in between. This CDR3 region has 14 residues. CDR3 DNA: TGTGCCAGCAGCCCCGGGGGAAAAGGGGAAAAACTGTTTTTT. It encodes CASSPGGKGEKLFF.

The chain uses TRBV6-5 and TRBJ1-1; D remains unclear. Trimming took off 7 bases at V and 1 base at J, with 13 bases between the two ends. Per the germline V gene, CDR1 is MNHEY and CDR2 is SVGAGI. The CDR3 spans 14 residues. Written as DNA, the CDR3 is TGTGCCAGCACCGCGACAAGAACGAACACTGAAGCTTTCTTT. This codes for CASTATRTNTEAFF.

V usage is TRBV27 and J usage is TRBJ1-5; D unresolved. The germline gives CDR1 MNHEY, CDR2 SMNVEV (reference sequence). The V end was cut by 4 bases, the J end by 3 bases, with 7 bases between. The CDR3 spans 13 residues. The CDR3 sequence is CASSYSHNQPQHF. Here the CDR3 DNA reads TGTGCCAGCAGTTACAGCCACAATCAGCCCCAGCATTTT.

CDR3 coding DNA: TGTGCCAGCAGCGCCGGACAGGGGGAGGGAGGCTACACCTTC. As protein: CASSAGQGEGGYTF. J is TRBJ1-2 and V is TRBV7-8; 10 bases agree with TRBD1. V shed 5 bases, J shed 8 bases, and the junction held 8 bases outside the gene matches. CDR3 size: 14 residues. Per the germline V gene, CDR1 is SGHVS and CDR2 is FQNEAQ.

This chain uses TRBV19 with TRBJ1-3; no reliable D call. V dropped 1 base and J dropped 0 bases, with 4 bases sitting between them. The CDR3 runs to 14 residues. Per the germline V gene, CDR1 is LNHDA and CDR2 is SQIVND (reference sequence). The CDR3 coding sequence is TGTGCCAGTAGTATAGCCTACTCTGGAAACACCATATATTTT. Translation: CASSIAYSGNTIYF.

The chain has TRBV2 and TRBJ2-2, with a tentative D call TRBD2 (6 bases). V was shortened by 6 bases and J by 3 bases, with 11 bases between the two germline ends. Germline CDR1 reads SNHLY; CDR2 reads FYNNEI. The CDR3 has 14 residues. DNA for the CDR3: TGTGCCAGCAGCGGGGGACGGTACACCGGGGAGCTGTTTTTT. Protein product: CASSGGRYTGELFF.

V and J are TRBV6-4 and TRBJ2-2, with D unclear. V was trimmed by 4 bases and J by 4 bases, leaving 7 bases between them. Germline CDR1 MRHNA, CDR2 SNTAGT. The CDR3 spans 13 residues. The CDR3 DNA reads as TGTGCCAGCAGTGCCACAGTCACCGGGGAGCTGTTTTTT. It codes for CASSATVTGELFF.

This clone showed up just once. The genes are TRBV10-3 and TRBJ2-2, with a weak D call TRBD1 (5 bases). This CDR3 region has 14 residues. Trimming shortened V by 3 bases and J by 3 bases, and 8 bases separated the two germline ends. The germline CDR1 and CDR2 sequences are ENHRY and SYGVKD. The CDR3 here is CAISDTRDTGELFF. The CDR3 region has the DNA TGTGCCATCAGTGACACCAGGGACACCGGGGAGCTGTTTTTT.

V usage is TRBV21-1 and J usage is TRBJ2-7; TRBD1 is the table's D call, not checked against the DNA. TRBV21-1 is listed as a pseudogene. The CDR3 has 16 amino acids. Here the CDR3 reads CASSKRPGTDSYEQYF. CDR3 DNA sequence: TGTGCCAGCAGCAAAAGACCCGGGACAGACTCCTACGAGCAGTACTTC.

The chain recombines TRBV7-9 with TRBJ1-2, with 10 bases aligning to TRBD1. J lost 4 bases, V lost 5 bases, and 1 base had no gene match. Germline CDR1 is SEHNR and CDR2 is FQNEAQ (reference sequence). CDR3 length equals 13 residues. CDR3 bases: TGTGCCAGCAGCCGGACAGGGGGCTATGGCTACACCTTC. This encodes CASSRTGGYGYTF.

The chain employs TRBV7-9 and TRBJ2-7, with D tentatively TRBD1 (6 bases). Germline-derived CDR1 and CDR2 are SEHNR and FQNEAQ (reference sequence). The CDR3 has 17 residues. The V and J ends lost 3 bases and 2 bases respectively, with 20 bases between them. The DNA of the CDR3 is TGTGCCAGCAGCTTGCGTGGAACAGGGAAACTCCCCTACGAGCAGTACTTC. Amino acids: CASSLRGTGKLPYEQYF. Full variable domain (rest looked up from reference TRBV7-9 and TRBJ2-7): DTGVSQNPRHKITKRGQNVTFRCDPISEHNRLYWYRQTLGQGPEFLTYFQNEAQLEKSRLLSDRFSAERPKGSFSTLEIQRTEQGDSAMYLCASSLRGTGKLPYEQYFGPGTRLTVT.

The J gene is TRBJ2-3, the V gene TRBV18; D unclear. Trimming removed 0 bases from V and 1 base from J, with 8 bases in between. This CDR3 comprises 15 residues. From germline, CDR1 is KGHSH and CDR2 LQKENI. The CDR3 loop reads CASSPPGLRTDTQYF. CDR3 in DNA: TGTGCCAGCTCACCACCCGGGTTACGCACAGATACGCAGTATTTT.

This chain links TRBV11-2 with TRBJ2-7; 10 bases are a match to TRBD1. The V and J ends lost 5 bases and 3 bases, in that order; junction bases with no gene match: 4. The CDR3 has 14 amino acids. In germline, CDR1 is SGHAT, CDR2 FQNNGV. The CDR3 DNA sequence: TGTGCCAGCAGCCTCGACAGGGGGCTCTACGAGCAGTACTTC. It specifies CASSLDRGLYEQYF.

The V call is TRBV19, the J call TRBJ2-7, with TRBD2 matching 11 bases. In germline, CDR1 is LNHDA, CDR2 SQIVND (reference sequence). V was pared by 5 bases and J by 0 bases, with 6 bases of the junction left unmatched. The CDR3 totals 16 residues. CDR3: CASSRLAGGPSYEQYF. CDR3 nucleotides: TGTGCCAGTAGTCGTCTAGCGGGGGGCCCCTCCTACGAGCAGTACTTC.

The V call is TRBV2, the J call TRBJ2-1; TRBD2 agrees at 14 bases. CDR1 is SNHLY, CDR2 FYNNEI, per germline. With V trimmed by 6 bases and J by 7 bases, 8 bases remained unmatched. The length of the CDR3 is 16 residues. CDR3 loop: CASSVRTSGGSNEQFF. The CDR3 nucleotides are TGTGCCAGCAGCGTTAGGACTAGCGGGGGGAGTAATGAGCAGTTCTTC.

The rearrangement uses TRBV7-2 and TRBJ2-7, with D possibly TRBD2 on 6 matching bases. Trimming removed 5 bases at V and 2 bases at J, with 16 bases between. CDR3 length equals 15 residues. Germline lookup yields CDR1 SGHTA and CDR2 FQGNSA. CDR3 residues: CASSIREGTPYEQYF. The CDR3 DNA is TGTGCCAGCAGCATACGCGAAGGGACTCCCTACGAGCAGTACTTC.

The V gene is TRBV9, the J gene TRBJ2-7; 7 positions match TRBD1. This CDR3 region has 13 residues. In germline, CDR1 is SGDLS, CDR2 YYNGEE. The V and J ends lost 3 bases and 5 bases, in that order; junction bases with no gene match: 5. DNA for the CDR3: TGTGCCAGCAGCGGTCGACAGGGTGACGAGCAGTACTTC. This codes for CASSGRQGDEQYF.